A selection of T cell receptor beta chains follows, all from one sample in a study of blood T cell repertoires in COVID-19. The repertoire was sequenced with immunoSEQ multiplex PCR; TCRdb's copy has only in-frame clones and lacks some. The sample lists about 190,000 clones, around 80% occurring once. The sequenced sample consisted of peripheral blood. These receptors all stem from a man aged 55 to 70 with acute or convalescent COVID-19. Each CDR3 is given with its conserved first and last residue. A D gene is named only where the DNA matches it firmly. Part of the rows lack a size; the others show once, few, many or a class for expanded clones.

. TRBJ1-1 . TRBV30 CAWSVRRRGRGTEAFF TGTGCCTGGAGTGTACGAAGACGCGGGCGTGGGACTGAAGCTTTCTTT
. TRBJ1-6 . TRBV18 CASSPRGFNSPLHF TGTGCCAGCTCACCACGGGGCTTTAATTCACCCCTCCACTTT
. TRBJ2-3 TRBD2 TRBV9 CASSVSGGVGTDTQYF TGTGCCAGCAGCGTTAGCGGGGGGGTTGGCACAGATACGCAGTATTTT
once TRBJ2-3 TRBD2 TRBV29-1 CSVLRTSGSTDTQYF TGCAGCGTTTTAAGGACTAGCGGGAGCACAGATACGCAGTATTTT
. TRBJ1-2 . TRBV5-3 CARSNPRIRQTLVYGYTF TGTGCCAGAAGCAACCCAAGAATAAGACAGACCTTAGTCTATGGCTACACCTTC
once TRBJ2-7 . TRBV2 CASSEKLRYKYEQYF TGTGCCAGCAGCGAAAAACTACGGTATAAATACGAGCAGTACTTC
. TRBJ1-5 . TRBV18 CASSSTGNSNQPQHF TGTGCCAGCTCCTCCACGGGAAATAGCAATCAGCCCCAGCATTTT
. TRBJ2-7 TRBD1 TRBV5-1 CASSRGQGVGEQYF TGCGCCAGCAGTCGCGGACAGGGAGTTGGAGAGCAGTACTTC
. TRBJ1-6 . TRBV15 CATSGSSYNSPLHF TGTGCCACCAGCGGCAGCTCCTATAATTCACCCCTCCACTTT
. TRBJ2-1 TRBD2 TRBV19 CASSRKGLGGGSSYNEQFF TGTGCCAGTAGCAGGAAGGGACTAGGGGGAGGGAGCTCCTACAATGAGCAGTTCTTC
. TRBJ1-2 . TRBV11-2 CASSLPGGYGYTF TGTGCCAGCAGCCTCCCCGGGGGTTATGGCTACACCTTC
few TRBJ2-7 TRBD2 TRBV6-5 CASSREGQGPYEQYF TGTGCCAGCAGCCGGGAGGGGCAGGGGCCCTACGAGCAGTACTTC
few TRBJ2-2 TRBD2 TRBV10-1 CASSGLAGGGELFF TGCGCCAGCAGTGGTCTAGCGGGCGGCGGGGAGCTGTTTTTT
. TRBJ1-1 TRBD1 TRBV7-9 CASSPKGAGTEAFF TGTGCCAGCAGCCCAAAGGGGGCAGGGACTGAAGCTTTCTTT
. TRBJ1-2 TRBD1 TRBV14 CASSQRGRRLDGYTF TGTGCCAGCAGCCAGAGGGGGCGCCGATTAGATGGCTACACCTTC
few TRBJ1-2 TRBD1 TRBV3-1/TRBV3-2 CASSRDRGAGYTF TGTGCCAGCAGCCGGGACAGGGGAGCGGGCTACACCTTC
. TRBJ2-7 TRBD1 TRBV6-5 CASSYSTGDYEQYF TGTGCCAGCAGTTACTCGACAGGGGACTACGAGCAGTACTTC
. TRBJ1-5 . TRBV19 CASTPRGQPQHF TGTGCCAGTACTCCAAGAGGTCAGCCCCAGCATTTT
once TRBJ2-7 . TRBV7-2 CASSLRQGGVYEQYF TGTGCCAGCAGCTTACGGCAGGGTGGTGTATACGAGCAGTACTTC
. TRBJ2-2 . TRBV7-9 CANTDGGNTGELFF TGTGCCAACACCGACGGGGGTAACACCGGGGAGCTGTTTTTT
once TRBJ2-3 . TRBV3-1/TRBV3-2 CASRRGSTDTQYF TGTGCCAGCAGGCGGGGTAGCACAGATACGCAGTATTTT
. TRBJ1-2 TRBD1 TRBV24-1 CATSDRDRPYGYTF TGTGCCACCAGTGATCGGGACAGGCCCTATGGCTACACCTTC
. TRBJ1-6 . TRBV5-4 CASSLANGGVNSPLHF TGTGCCAGCAGCTTGGCCAATGGGGGGGTCAATTCACCCCTCCACTTT
. TRBJ1-5 . TRBV4-2 CASSQELVGSSGQPQHF TGTGCCAGCAGCCAAGAGCTGGTGGGGAGCAGCGGGCAGCCCCAGCATTTT
. TRBJ1-2 TRBD1 TRBV2 CASSQKRGQGAVGYTF TGTGCCAGCAGTCAAAAGCGGGGACAGGGGGCGGTTGGCTACACCTTC
few TRBJ1-6 . TRBV7-6 CASSLSEVLNSPLHF TGTGCCAGCAGCTTATCGGAGGTATTAAATTCACCCCTCCACTTT
. TRBJ1-6 TRBD1 TRBV6-1 CASSDGQGRSWNSPLHF TGTGCCAGCAGTGACGGACAGGGACGCTCCTGGAATTCACCCCTCCACTTT
. TRBJ2-3 TRBD2 TRBV10-3 CASGGGGPGTDTQYF TGTGCCTCGGGGGGTGGCGGGCCCGGCACAGATACGCAGTATTTT
. TRBJ1-2 . TRBV6-6 CATENLESRDSGYTF TGTGCCACGGAAAACTTGGAGAGTAGAGATTCGGGCTACACCTTC
. TRBJ1-1 TRBD1 TRBV6-6 CASTHAGQGVFF TGTGCCAGCACCCACGCGGGACAGGGTGTTTTCTTT
. TRBJ1-2 . TRBV27 CASSLSTGRSNYGYTF TGTGCCAGCAGTTTATCTACAGGGCGGTCTAACTATGGCTACACCTTC
. TRBJ2-1 . TRBV2 CASTANGGYEQFF TGTGCCAGCACGGCTAACGGCGGTTATGAGCAGTTCTTC
. TRBJ2-7 TRBD2 TRBV11-2 CASSSGRGGYEQYF TGTGCCAGCAGCTCCGGGCGGGGGGGCTACGAGCAGTACTTC
. TRBJ2-7 TRBD2 TRBV2 CASSESLAGAYEQYF TGTGCCAGCAGTGAAAGTCTAGCGGGGGCCTACGAGCAGTACTTC
. TRBJ2-3 . TRBV18 CASSPPGQRTDTQYF TGTGCCAGCTCACCACCGGGACAACGCACAGATACGCAGTATTTT
once TRBJ2-1 . TRBV6-2/TRBV6-3 CASSYARGGAVEQFF TGTGCCAGCAGTTATGCACGTGGGGGGGCGGTTGAGCAGTTCTTC
many TRBJ1-5 TRBD1 TRBV4-1 CASSQPDRDNQPQHF TGCGCCAGCAGCCAACCGGACAGGGACAATCAGCCCCAGCATTTT
. TRBJ2-3 TRBD2 TRBV9 CASSASGRITDTQYF TGTGCCAGCAGCGCCAGCGGGAGGATCACAGATACGCAGTATTTT
. TRBJ1-5 . TRBV6-5 CASSYLRGGQPQHF TGTGCCAGCAGTTATCTCAGGGGCGGCCAGCCCCAGCATTTT
. TRBJ1-2 . TRBV7-8 CASSSSTANYGYTF TGTGCCAGCAGCTCAAGCACGGCTAACTATGGCTACACCTTC
. TRBJ2-6 TRBD1 TRBV5-1 CASSLVGTGYTGANVLTF TGCGCCAGCAGCTTGGTAGGGACAGGGTACACTGGGGCCAACGTCCTGACTTTC
. TRBJ2-2 TRBD1 TRBV7-3 CASSLRTGGTGELFF TGTGCCAGCAGCTTAAGGACAGGGGGAACCGGGGAGCTGTTTTTT
. TRBJ2-7 TRBD1 TRBV3-1/TRBV3-2 CASSHGRQGAYEQYF TGTGCCAGCAGCCACGGGAGACAGGGGGCCTACGAGCAGTACTTC
. TRBJ1-3 . TRBV4-1 CASSQSVAGNSGNTIYF TGCGCCAGCAGCCAATCTGTGGCAGGCAACTCTGGAAACACCATATATTTT
once TRBJ1-5 . TRBV10-2 CASSRDTPNQPQHF TGCGCCAGCAGTAGGGACACTCCTAATCAGCCCCAGCATTTT
few TRBJ1-5 . TRBV19 CASSTSAGVSNQPQHF TGTGCCAGTAGTACGAGTGCAGGGGTTAGCAATCAGCCCCAGCATTTT
once TRBJ1-2 . TRBV6-6 CASSSGSFTNYGYTF TGTGCCAGCAGTTCGGGATCTTTCACTAACTATGGCTACACCTTC
. TRBJ2-2 TRBD2 TRBV7-3 CASSLEWGLAGFSTGELFF TGTGCCAGCAGCTTAGAGTGGGGACTAGCGGGATTTAGCACCGGGGAGCTGTTTTTT
. TRBJ1-2 TRBD1 TRBV2 CASSFDDRAYGYTF TGTGCCAGCAGCTTCGACGACAGGGCATATGGCTACACCTTC
. TRBJ2-1 TRBD2 TRBV7-2 CASSLVGTGGYKEQFF TGTGCCAGCAGCTTAGTCGGTACGGGAGGGTACAAAGAGCAGTTCTTC
. TRBJ2-7 TRBD2 TRBV3-1/TRBV3-2 CASSQVVLAGYEQYF TGTGCCAGCAGCCAAGTTGTCCTAGCGGGCTACGAGCAGTACTTC
. TRBJ1-1 . TRBV25-1 CASSDVREGNTEAFF TGTGCCAGCAGTGATGTTAGGGAGGGGAACACTGAAGCTTTCTTT
. TRBJ1-1 . TRBV7-3 CASSLMGRATEAFF TGTGCCAGCAGCTTAATGGGCAGGGCAACTGAAGCTTTCTTT
. TRBJ1-3 . TRBV5-1 CASSTGPGNTIYF TGCGCCAGCAGCACAGGACCTGGAAACACCATATATTTT